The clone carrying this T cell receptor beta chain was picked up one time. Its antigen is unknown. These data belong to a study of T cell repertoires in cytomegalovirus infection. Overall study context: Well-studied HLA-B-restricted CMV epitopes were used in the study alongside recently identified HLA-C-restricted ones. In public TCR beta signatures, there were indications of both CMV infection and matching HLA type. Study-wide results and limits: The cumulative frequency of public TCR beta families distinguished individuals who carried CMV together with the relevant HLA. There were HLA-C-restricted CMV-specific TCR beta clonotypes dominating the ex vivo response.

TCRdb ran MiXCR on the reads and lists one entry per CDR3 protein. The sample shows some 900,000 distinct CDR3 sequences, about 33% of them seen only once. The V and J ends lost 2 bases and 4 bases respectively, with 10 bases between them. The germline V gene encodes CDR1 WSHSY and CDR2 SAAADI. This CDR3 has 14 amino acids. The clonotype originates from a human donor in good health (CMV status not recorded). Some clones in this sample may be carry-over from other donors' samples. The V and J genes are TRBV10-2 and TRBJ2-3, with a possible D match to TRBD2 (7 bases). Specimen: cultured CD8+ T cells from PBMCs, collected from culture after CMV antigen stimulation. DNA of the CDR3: TGCGCCAGCAGTGAGGGGGGGGGGCCAGATACGCAGTATTTT. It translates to CASSEGGGPDTQYF.